This T cell receptor beta chain was documented in a study of T cell responses to AZD1222 COVID-19 vaccine. The table came from immunoSEQ multiplex PCR; TCRdb's copy has only in-frame clones and leaves some out. The data hold over 60,000 clones, with 88% observed a single time. The CDR3 has 14 amino acids. The germline V gene encodes CDR1 SEHNR and CDR2 FQNEAQ (reference sequence). Trimming stripped 2 bases from V and 5 bases from J, with 9 bases between. This sample comprised peripheral blood, obtained 28 days after the second dose of the MenACWY control vaccine. The receptor was derived from an adult who received the MenACWY meningococcal vaccine as a control. The chain carries TRBV7-9 and TRBJ2-2; D not resolved. This chain's CDR3 is CASSLSSITGELFF. As DNA, the CDR3 is TGTGCCAGCAGCTTAAGTTCAATTACCGGGGAGCTGTTTTTT.